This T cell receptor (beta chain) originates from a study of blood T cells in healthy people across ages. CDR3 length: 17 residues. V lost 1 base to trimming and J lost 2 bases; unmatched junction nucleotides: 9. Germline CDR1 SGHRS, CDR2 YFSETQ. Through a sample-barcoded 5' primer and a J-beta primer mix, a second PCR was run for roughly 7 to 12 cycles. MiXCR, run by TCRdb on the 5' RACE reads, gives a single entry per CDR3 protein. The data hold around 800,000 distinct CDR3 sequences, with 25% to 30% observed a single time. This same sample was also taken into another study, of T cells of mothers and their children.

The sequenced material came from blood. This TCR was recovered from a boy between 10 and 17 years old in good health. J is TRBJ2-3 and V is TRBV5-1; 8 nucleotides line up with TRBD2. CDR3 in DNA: TGCGCCAGCAGCTTGAGGAGCTTAGCGGGGACCACAGATACGCAGTATTTT. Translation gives CASSLRSLAGTTDTQYF.